The source of this T cell receptor (beta chain) is a study of blood T cell repertoires in COVID-19 (TCRdb year 2020). As for the study more broadly: Samples from collaborators originated in the United States, Italy and Spain and spanned both the acute and convalescent phases of COVID-19. The material from the prospective study consisted of cDNA or gDNA derived from T cells, B-cell-depleted T cells, or PBMCs. Deeply sampled blood TCRbeta repertoires from subjects exposed to, actively infected with, or recovered from COVID-19 were included in the dataset. The repertoires were released in a freely available public database meant as a resource for research on the immune response to SARS-CoV-2. Samples came from the ongoing ImmuneRACE study (first 160 participants) plus 1,254 subjects from 6 global collaborators. A de-identified subject ID, COVID-19 status, age in years and sex were almost always included in the sample metadata. HLA class I and class II types, where available, came from metadata supplied by the sample provider rather than from assay-based typing. Results and caveats for the whole study, not just this receptor: How much clinical and demographic metadata was included differed by source and by participant, and the metadata was provided uncurated.

Collaborating institutions collected whole blood in K2EDTA tubes following their own protocols. Collaborator samples were shipped for TCRbeta analysis as frozen whole blood, isolated PBMCs, or DNA extracted from either sample type. The immunoSEQ Assay, a bias-controlled multiplex PCR, was used to amplify TCRbeta CDR3 regions from genomic DNA. In the authors' own workflow: Within the assay, amplification of reference gene primers was used to estimate how many nucleated cells each sample contained. To quantify the absolute abundance of each unique TCRbeta CDR3 rearrangement, sequence reads were collapsed and filtered. For each sample, productive Simpson clonality was calculated as the square root of Simpson's diversity index across productive rearrangements. TCRdb holds this immuneACCESS table with in-frame rearrangements only. Some clones are missing; in checked studies, unresolved V genes explain under half, and the rest has no known cause. V and J calls and clone size are copied from that table; D and trimming were computed from the DNA. The sample contains about 270,000 clones, 86% of them found a single time. Clones ranked in the top ten supply approximately 8.2% of the sample.

Details on this clone: The antigen it binds to is not known. No clone much larger than this one lies a single base away; base qualities are absent.

V is cut by 4 bases and J by 7 bases, and the space between the germline ends is 19 bases. CDR1 LGHDT and CDR2 YNNKEL were looked up in the germline V gene (reference sequence). Including cysteine and phenylalanine, the CDR3 has 15 amino acids. The retained sequence is limited to the CDR3, 45 bases, with the frame set at the first base. The source of this sequence is a man aged 40-49 years with active or convalescent COVID-19. Recombination connected TRBV3-1 (or the pseudogene TRBV3-2) to TRBJ1-1, and TRBD1 may be the D gene, going by 5 matching bases. The sample comprised peripheral blood. The DNA is as follows: TGTGCCAGCAGCCGCGACGGGACTGGACGGCTTGAAGCTTTCTTT. Its protein reads: CASSRDGTGRLEAFF.